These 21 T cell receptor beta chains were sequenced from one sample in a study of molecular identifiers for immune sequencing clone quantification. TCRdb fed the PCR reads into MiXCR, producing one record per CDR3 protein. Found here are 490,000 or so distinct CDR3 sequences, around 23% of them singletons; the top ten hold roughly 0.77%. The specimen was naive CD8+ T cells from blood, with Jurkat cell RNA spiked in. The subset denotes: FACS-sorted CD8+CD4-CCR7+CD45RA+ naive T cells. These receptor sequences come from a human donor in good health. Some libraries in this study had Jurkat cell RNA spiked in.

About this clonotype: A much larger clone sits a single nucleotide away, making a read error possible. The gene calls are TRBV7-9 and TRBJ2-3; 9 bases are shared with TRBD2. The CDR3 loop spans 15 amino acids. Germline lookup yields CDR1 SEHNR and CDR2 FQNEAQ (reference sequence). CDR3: CASSRSGGYTDRQYF. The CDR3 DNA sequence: TGTGCCAGCAGCCGCAGCGGGGGGTACACAGATAGGCAGTATTTT.

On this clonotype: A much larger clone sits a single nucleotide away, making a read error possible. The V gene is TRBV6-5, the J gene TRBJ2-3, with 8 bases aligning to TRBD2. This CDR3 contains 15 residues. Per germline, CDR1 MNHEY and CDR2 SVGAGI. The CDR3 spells CASSYTGGVTATQYF. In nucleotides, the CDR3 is TGTGCCAGCAGTTATACGGGGGGGGTTACAGCTACGCAGTATTTT.

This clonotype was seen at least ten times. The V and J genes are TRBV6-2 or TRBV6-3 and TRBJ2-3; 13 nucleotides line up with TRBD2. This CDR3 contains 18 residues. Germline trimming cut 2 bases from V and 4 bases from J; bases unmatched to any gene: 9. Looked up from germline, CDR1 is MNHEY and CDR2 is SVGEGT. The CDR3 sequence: CASSYETGTSGAADTQYF. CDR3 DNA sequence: TGTGCCAGCAGTTACGAGACCGGGACTAGCGGGGCCGCAGATACGCAGTATTTT.

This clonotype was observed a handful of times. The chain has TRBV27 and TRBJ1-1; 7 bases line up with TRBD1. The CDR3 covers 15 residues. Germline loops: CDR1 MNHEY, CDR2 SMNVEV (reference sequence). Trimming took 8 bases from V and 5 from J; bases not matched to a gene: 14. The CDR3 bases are TGTGCCAGCGCCGGGACAGATGAAAGAGGGACTGAAGCTTTCTTT. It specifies CASAGTDERGTEAFF.

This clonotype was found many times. CDR3 residues: CASTTDGVGEAFF. DNA of the CDR3: TGTGCCAGCACAACCGACGGAGTTGGTGAAGCTTTCTTT. The rearrangement joins TRBV6-5 to TRBJ1-1; the D is unclear. The germline CDR1 and CDR2 sequences are MNHEY and SVGAGI. This CDR3 has 13 amino acids. The V end lost 7 bases, the J end lost 7 bases, and 16 bases lay between the germline ends.

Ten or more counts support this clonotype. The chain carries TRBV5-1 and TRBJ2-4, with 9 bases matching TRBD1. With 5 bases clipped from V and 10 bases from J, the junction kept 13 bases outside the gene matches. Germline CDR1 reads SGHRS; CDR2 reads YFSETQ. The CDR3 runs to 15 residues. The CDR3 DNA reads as TGCGCCAGCAGACCTACCGGGACAGGGATTGAGATTCAGTACTTC. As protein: CASRPTGTGIEIQYF.

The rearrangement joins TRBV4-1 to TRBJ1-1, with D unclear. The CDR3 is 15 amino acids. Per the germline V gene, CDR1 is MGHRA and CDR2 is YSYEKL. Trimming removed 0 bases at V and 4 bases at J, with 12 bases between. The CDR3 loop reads CASSQDPCSGTEAFF. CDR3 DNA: TGCGCCAGCAGCCAAGATCCTTGTTCGGGCACTGAAGCTTTCTTT.

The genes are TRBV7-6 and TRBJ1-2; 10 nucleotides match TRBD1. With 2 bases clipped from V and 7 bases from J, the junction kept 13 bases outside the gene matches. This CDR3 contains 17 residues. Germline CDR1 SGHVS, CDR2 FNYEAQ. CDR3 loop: CASSLTFAGTGESGYTF. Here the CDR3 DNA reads TGTGCCAGCAGCTTAACATTTGCGGGGACAGGGGAATCTGGCTACACCTTC.

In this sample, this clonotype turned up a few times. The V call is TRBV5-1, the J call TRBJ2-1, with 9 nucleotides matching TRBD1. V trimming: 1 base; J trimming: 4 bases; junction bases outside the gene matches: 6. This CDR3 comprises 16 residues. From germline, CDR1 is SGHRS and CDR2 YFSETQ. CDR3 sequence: CASSLRDRALYNEQFF. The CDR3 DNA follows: TGCGCCAGCAGCTTGCGGGACAGGGCCCTGTACAATGAGCAGTTCTTC.

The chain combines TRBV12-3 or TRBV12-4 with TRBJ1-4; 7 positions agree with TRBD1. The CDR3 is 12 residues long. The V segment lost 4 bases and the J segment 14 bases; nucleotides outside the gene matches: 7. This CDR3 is CASSWDSEFLFF. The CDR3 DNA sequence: TGTGCCAGCAGTTGGGACAGTGAATTCCTGTTTTTT.

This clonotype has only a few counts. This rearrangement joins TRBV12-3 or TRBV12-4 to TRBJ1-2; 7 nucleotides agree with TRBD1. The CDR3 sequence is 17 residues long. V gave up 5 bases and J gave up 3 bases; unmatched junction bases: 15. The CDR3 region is CASSPFFLGQADYGYTF. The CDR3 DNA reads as TGTGCCAGCAGTCCTTTCTTCCTAGGACAGGCAGACTATGGCTACACCTTC.

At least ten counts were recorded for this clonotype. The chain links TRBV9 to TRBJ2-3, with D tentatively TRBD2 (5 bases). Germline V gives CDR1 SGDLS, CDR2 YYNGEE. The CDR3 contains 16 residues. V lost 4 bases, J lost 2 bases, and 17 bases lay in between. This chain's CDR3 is CASSLAIRTHTDTQYF. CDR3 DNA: TGTGCCAGCAGCCTGGCTATCCGGACTCACACAGATACGCAGTATTTT. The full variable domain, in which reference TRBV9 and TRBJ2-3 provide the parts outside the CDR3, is DSGVTQTPKHLITATGQRVTLRCSPRSGDLSVYWYQQSLDQGLQFLIQYYNGEERAKGNILERFSAQQFPDLHSELNLSSLELGDSALYFCASSLAIRTHTDTQYFGPGTRLTVL.

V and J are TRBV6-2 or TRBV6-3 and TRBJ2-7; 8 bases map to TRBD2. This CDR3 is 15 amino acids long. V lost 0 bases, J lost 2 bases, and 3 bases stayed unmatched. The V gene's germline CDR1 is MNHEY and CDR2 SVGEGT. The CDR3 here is CASSYSELAAYEQYF. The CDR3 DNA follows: TGTGCCAGCAGTTACTCAGAACTAGCGGCCTACGAGCAGTACTTC.

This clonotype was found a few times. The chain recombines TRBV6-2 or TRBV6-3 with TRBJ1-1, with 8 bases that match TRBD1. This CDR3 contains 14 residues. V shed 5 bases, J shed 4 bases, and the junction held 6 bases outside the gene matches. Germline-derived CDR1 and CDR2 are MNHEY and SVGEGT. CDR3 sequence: CASSTAGGFTEAFF. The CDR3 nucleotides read TGTGCCAGCAGTACGGCAGGGGGCTTCACTGAAGCTTTCTTT.

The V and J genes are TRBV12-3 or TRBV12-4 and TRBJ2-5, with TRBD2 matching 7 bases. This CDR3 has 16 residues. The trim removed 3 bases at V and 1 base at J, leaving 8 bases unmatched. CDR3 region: CASSFTSRGGQETQYF. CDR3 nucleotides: TGTGCCAGCAGTTTCACCTCTCGCGGGGGCCAAGAGACCCAGTACTTC.

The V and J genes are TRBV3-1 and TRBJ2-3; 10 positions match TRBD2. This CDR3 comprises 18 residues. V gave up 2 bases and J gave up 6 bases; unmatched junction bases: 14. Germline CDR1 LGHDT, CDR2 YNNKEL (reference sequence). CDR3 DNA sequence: TGTGCCAGCAGCCAAAGAACCCCGCTAGCGGGGGCCCGGGATACGCAGTATTTT. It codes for CASSQRTPLAGARDTQYF.

The CDR3 protein is CASSYGAGPQETQYF. The CDR3 coding sequence is TGTGCCAGCAGTTACGGGGCGGGTCCTCAAGAGACCCAGTACTTC. The chain combines TRBV6-6 with TRBJ2-5; D might be TRBD1 or TRBD2, each matching 5 bases. Trimming cost V 2 bases and J 2 bases, with 12 bases left between them. CDR1 and CDR2 from the germline V gene are MNHNY and SVGAGI (reference sequence). This CDR3 has 15 amino acids.

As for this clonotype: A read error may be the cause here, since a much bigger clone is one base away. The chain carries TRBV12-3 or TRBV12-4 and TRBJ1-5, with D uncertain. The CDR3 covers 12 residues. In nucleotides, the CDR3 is TGTGTCAGCAGGCTAGAGAATCAGCCCCAGCATTTT. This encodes CVSRLENQPQHF.

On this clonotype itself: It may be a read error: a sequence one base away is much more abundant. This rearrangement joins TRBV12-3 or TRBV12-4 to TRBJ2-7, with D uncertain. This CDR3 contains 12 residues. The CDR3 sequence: CASGFGVHEQYF. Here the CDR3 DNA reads TGTGCCAGCGGTTTTGGTGTCCACGAGCAGTACTTC.

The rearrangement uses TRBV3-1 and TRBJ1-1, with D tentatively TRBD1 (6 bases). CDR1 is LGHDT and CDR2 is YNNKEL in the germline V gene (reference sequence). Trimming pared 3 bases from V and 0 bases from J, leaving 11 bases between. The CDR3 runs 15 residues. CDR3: CASSHPGHVNTEAFF. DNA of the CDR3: TGTGCCAGCAGCCATCCGGGACACGTGAACACTGAAGCTTTCTTT.

The chain's CDR3 is CASSTGTPLNPPLHF. CDR3 nucleotides: TGTGCCAGTAGTACGGGGACCCCTCTAAACCCACCCCTCCACTTT. V is TRBV19 and J is TRBJ1-6; a weak D match, TRBD1 (5 bases). Looked up from germline, CDR1 is LNHDA and CDR2 is SQIVND (reference sequence). Trimming removed 4 bases at V and 11 bases at J, with 18 bases between. This CDR3 is built from 15 residues.